What follows describes a single TCR beta chain. These data are taken from a study of relationships among human T cell subsets. The T cell receptor alpha and beta CDR3 regions were amplified from mRNA by semiquantitative ARM-PCR. ARM-PCR used tagged nested gene-specific primers, then communal superprimers for exponential amplification. In TCRdb, the multiplex PCR reads were re-called with MiXCR into one record per CDR3 protein. Among over 8,000 distinct CDR3 sequences, 45% to 65% were seen once, and the ten largest hold approximately 5.4%. The CDR3 is 17 amino acids. J gave up 2 bases and V 0 bases, and 6 bases lay outside the gene matches. Germline CDR1 and CDR2: PRHDT and FYEKMQ (reference sequence). From the CD45RA-negative fraction, anti-CD45RO beads picked out CD45RA-RO+ memory T cells.

The chain uses TRBV13 and TRBJ2-4, with 8 bases aligning to TRBD1. The sequence came from a man between 35 and 55 years old in good health. The specimen sequenced was memory T cells sorted from blood. The CDR3 loop reads CASSLGGQGYTKNIQYF. The CDR3 nucleotides read TGTGCCAGCAGCTTAGGTGGACAGGGCTATACCAAAAACATTCAGTACTTC.